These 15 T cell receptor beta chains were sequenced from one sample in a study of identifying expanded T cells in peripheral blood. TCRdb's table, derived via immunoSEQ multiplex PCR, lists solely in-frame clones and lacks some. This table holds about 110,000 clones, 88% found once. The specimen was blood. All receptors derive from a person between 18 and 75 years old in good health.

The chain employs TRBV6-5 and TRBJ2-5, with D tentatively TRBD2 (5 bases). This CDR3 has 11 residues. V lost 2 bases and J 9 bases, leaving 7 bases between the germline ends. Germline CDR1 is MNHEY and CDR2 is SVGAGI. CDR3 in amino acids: CASSYGGSQYF. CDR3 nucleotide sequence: TGTGCCAGCAGTTACGGCGGGTCCCAGTACTTC.

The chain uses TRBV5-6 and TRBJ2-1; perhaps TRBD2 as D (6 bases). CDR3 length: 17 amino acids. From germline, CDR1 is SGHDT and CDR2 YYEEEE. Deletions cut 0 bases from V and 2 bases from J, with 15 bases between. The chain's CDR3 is CASSLASRGSTYNEQFF. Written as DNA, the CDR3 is TGTGCCAGCAGCTTGGCCTCACGGGGGAGTACCTACAATGAGCAGTTCTTC.

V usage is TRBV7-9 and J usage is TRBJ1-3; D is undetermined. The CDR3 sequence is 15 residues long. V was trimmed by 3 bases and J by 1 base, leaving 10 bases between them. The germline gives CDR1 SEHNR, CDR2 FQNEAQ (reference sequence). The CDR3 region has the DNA TGTGCCAGCAGCTTGCAAACGCTTTCTGGAAACACCATATATTTT. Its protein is CASSLQTLSGNTIYF.

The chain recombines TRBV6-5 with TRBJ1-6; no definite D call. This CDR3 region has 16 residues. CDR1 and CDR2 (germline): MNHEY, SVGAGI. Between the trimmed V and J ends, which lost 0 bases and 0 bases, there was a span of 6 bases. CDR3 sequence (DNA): TGTGCCAGCAGTTACTCGCACCCCTCCTATAATTCACCCCTCCACTTT. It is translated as CASSYSHPSYNSPLHF.

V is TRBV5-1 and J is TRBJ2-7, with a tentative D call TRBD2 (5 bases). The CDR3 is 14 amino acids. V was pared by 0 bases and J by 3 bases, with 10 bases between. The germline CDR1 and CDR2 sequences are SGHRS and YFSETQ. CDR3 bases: TGCGCCAGCAGCTTGGTGGGTAGCGACTACGAGCAGTACTTC. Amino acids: CASSLVGSDYEQYF.

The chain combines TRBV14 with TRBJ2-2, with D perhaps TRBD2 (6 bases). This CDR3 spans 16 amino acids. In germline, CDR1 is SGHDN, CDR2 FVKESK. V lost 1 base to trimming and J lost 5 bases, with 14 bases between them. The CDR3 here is CASSQVGGRWTGELFF. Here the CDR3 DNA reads TGTGCCAGCAGCCAAGTCGGGGGAAGGTGGACCGGGGAGCTGTTTTTT.

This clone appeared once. The DNA for the CDR3 is TGTGCCAGCAGCAGGAGGGAATCCAACACTGAAGCTTTCTTT. It codes for CASSRRESNTEAFF. This sequence joins TRBV7-2 and TRBJ1-1; no reliable D call. Trimming left V 5 bases short and J 2 bases short, with 12 bases between. This CDR3 has 14 residues. CDR1 and CDR2 (germline): SGHTA, FQGNSA.

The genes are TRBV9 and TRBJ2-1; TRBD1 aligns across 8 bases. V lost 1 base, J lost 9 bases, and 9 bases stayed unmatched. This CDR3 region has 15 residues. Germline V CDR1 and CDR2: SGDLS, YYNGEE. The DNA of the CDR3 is TGTGCCAGCAGCGTAACGGCAGGGGGCAAGGGTGAGCAGTTCTTC. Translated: CASSVTAGGKGEQFF.

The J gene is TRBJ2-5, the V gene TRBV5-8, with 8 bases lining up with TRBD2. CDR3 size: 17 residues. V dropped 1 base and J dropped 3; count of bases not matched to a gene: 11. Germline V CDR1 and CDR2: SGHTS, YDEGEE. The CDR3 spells CASSLSLRGENKETQYF. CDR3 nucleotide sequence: TGTGCCAGCAGCTTGTCCCTGCGGGGGGAGAATAAAGAGACCCAGTACTTC.

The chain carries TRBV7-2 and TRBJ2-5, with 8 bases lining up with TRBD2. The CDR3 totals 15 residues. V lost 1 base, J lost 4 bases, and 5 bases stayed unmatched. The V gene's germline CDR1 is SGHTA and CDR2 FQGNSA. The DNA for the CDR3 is TGTGCCAGCAGCTTAGGCGCGGGGGGAGGAGAGACCCAGTACTTC. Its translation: CASSLGAGGGETQYF.

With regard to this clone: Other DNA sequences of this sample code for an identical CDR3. In DNA, the CDR3 is TGTGCCAGCAGCTTGCAGGGCATGAACACTGAAGCTTTCTTT. Translation gives CASSLQGMNTEAFF. The rearrangement uses TRBV5-4 and TRBJ1-1; D might be TRBD1 (5 bases). Trimming stripped 1 base from V and 0 bases from J, with 7 bases between. CDR3 length equals 14 residues. Germline lookup yields CDR1 SGHNT and CDR2 YYREEE (reference sequence).

The DNA of the CDR3 is TGTGCCAGCACCGCAACAGGGGTAGTACTTCCTAACTATGGCTACACCTTC. Protein sequence: CASTATGVVLPNYGYTF. The chain uses TRBV27 and TRBJ1-2; 7 bases fit TRBD1. After removal of 7 bases from V and 0 bases from J, the junction contained 14 bases not matched to a gene. The CDR3 has 17 amino acids. The germline V gene has CDR1 MNHEY and CDR2 SMNVEV (reference sequence).

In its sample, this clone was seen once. The CDR3 spells CASSLGGETYNSPLHF. The CDR3 DNA reads as TGTGCCAGCAGCTTAGGAGGGGAGACCTATAATTCACCCCTCCACTTT. This sequence joins TRBV7-6 and TRBJ1-6; D may be TRBD1 (5 bases). This CDR3 has 16 amino acids. Germline assignment: CDR1 SGHVS and CDR2 FNYEAQ. V lost 1 base and J 2 bases, leaving 9 bases between the germline ends.

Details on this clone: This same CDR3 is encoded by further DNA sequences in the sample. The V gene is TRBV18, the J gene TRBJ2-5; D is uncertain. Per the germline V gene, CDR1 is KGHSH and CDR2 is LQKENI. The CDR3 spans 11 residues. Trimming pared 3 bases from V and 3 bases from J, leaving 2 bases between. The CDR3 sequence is CASSPKETQYF. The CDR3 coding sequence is TGTGCCAGCTCACCGAAAGAGACCCAGTACTTC.

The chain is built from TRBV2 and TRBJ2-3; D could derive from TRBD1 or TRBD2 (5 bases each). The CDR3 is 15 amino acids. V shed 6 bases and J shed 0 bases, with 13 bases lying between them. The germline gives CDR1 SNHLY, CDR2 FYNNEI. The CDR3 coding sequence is TGTGCCAGCAGCGGGACCTTAATTAGCACAGATACGCAGTATTTT. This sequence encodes CASSGTLISTDTQYF.